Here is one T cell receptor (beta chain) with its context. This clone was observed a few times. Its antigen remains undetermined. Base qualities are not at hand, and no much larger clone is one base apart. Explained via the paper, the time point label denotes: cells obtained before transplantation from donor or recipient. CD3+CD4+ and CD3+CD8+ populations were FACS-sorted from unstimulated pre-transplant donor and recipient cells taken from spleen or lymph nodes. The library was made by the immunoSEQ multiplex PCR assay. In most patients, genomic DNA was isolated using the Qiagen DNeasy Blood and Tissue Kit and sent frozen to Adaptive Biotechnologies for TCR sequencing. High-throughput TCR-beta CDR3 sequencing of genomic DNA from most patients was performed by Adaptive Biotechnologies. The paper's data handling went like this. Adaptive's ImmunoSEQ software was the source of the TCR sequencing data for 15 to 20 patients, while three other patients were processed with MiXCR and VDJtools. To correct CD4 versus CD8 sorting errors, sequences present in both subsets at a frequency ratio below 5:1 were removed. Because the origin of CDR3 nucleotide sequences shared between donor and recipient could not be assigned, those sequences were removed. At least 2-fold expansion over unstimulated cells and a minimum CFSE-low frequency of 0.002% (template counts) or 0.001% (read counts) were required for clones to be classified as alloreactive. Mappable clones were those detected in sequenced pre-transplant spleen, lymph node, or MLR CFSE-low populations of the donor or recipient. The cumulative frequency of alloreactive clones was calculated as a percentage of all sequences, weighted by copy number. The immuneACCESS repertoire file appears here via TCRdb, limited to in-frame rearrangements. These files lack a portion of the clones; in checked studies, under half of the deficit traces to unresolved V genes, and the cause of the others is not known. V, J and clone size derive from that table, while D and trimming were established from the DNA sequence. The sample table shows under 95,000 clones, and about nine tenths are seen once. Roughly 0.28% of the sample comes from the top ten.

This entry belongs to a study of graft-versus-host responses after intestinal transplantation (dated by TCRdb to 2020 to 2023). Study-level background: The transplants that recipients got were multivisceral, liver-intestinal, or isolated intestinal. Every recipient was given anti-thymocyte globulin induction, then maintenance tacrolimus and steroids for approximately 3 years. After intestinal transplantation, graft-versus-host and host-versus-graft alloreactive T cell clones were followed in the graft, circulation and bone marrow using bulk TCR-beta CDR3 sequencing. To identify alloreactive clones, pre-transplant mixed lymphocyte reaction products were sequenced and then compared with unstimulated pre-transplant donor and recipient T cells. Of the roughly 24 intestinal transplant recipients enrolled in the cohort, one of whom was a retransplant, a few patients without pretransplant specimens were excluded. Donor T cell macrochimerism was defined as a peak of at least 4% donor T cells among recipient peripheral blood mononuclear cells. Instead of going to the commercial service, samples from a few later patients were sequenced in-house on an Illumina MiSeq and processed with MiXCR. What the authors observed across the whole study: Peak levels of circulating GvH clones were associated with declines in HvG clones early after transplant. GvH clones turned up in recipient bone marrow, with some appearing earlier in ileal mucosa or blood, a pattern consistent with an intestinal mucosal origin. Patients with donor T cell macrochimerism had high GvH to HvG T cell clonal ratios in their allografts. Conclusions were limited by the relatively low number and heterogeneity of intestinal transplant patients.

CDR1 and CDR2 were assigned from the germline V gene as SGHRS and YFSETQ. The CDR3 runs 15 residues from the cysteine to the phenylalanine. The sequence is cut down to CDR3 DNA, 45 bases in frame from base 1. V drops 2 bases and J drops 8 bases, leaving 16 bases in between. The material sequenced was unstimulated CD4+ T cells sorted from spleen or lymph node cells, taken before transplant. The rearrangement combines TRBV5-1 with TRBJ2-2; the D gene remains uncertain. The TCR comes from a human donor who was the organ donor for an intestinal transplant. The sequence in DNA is TGCGCCAGCAGCTTTACGGCGCAGGCTCGTGGGGAGCTGTTTTTT. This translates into CASSFTAQARGELFF.